The 4 T cell receptor beta chains presented below share a single source sample, sequenced in a study of glioma-infiltrating T cells. Amplification of TCR alpha and beta CDR3 regions from RNA used iRepertoire nested multiplex PCR. TCRdb used MiXCR to reprocess the multiplex PCR reads, holding one entry per CDR3 protein. The sample comprises roughly 100,000 distinct CDR3 sequences, about 40% of which are singletons, and 35% to 40% rests with the top ten. Source material: glioma tissue, nonneoplastic brain tissue, or PBMCs (not recorded which). The receptors here all came from a human donor with low-grade glioma or glioblastoma, undergoing nonglioma brain surgery, or in good health (not recorded which).

CDR3 nucleotide sequence: TGTGCCAGCAGACCGGACAGCTACACCGGGGAGCCTTTTTTT. Protein sequence: CASRPDSYTGEPFF. The gene calls are TRBV7-3 and TRBJ2-2; a weak D match, TRBD1 (6 bases). Germline V lookup: CDR1 SGHTA, CDR2 FQGTGA. V lost 6 bases to trimming and J lost 17 bases, with 25 bases between them. The CDR3 spans 14 residues.

The sample holds many counts of this clonotype. The chain uses TRBV20-1 and TRBJ2-3, with TRBD2 identical over 7 bases. The CDR3 has 15 amino acids. Trimming at V came to 3 bases and at J to 5 bases, leaving 11 bases not matched to a gene. CDR1 is DFQATT, CDR2 SNEGSKA, per germline (reference sequence). In nucleotides, the CDR3 is TGCAGTGCTAGGGGGGGAGGGCTGGTAGGAGATACGCAGTATTTT. Its protein is CSARGGGLVGDTQYF.

The chain couples TRBV29-1 to TRBJ2-2; 9 bases are a match to TRBD1. V lost 5 bases, J lost 1 base, and 5 bases stayed unmatched. The CDR3 runs to 15 residues. Germline V lookup: CDR1 SQVTM, CDR2 ANQGSEA. The CDR3 DNA follows: TGCAGCGTTCAGGACAGGGGAATGAACACCGGGGAGCTGTTTTTT. It specifies CSVQDRGMNTGELFF.

About this clonotype: Given a much more abundant clone one base away, this may be a read error. V usage is TRBV19 and J usage is TRBJ2-5; 12 bases are a match to TRBD2. Germline V gene data show CDR1 as LNHDA and CDR2 as SQIVND (reference sequence). The CDR3 has 13 residues. CDR3 sequence (DNA): TGTGCCAGTACTGCTAGCGGGGGGGGGACCGAGTACTTC. Amino acid sequence: CASTASGGGTEYF.